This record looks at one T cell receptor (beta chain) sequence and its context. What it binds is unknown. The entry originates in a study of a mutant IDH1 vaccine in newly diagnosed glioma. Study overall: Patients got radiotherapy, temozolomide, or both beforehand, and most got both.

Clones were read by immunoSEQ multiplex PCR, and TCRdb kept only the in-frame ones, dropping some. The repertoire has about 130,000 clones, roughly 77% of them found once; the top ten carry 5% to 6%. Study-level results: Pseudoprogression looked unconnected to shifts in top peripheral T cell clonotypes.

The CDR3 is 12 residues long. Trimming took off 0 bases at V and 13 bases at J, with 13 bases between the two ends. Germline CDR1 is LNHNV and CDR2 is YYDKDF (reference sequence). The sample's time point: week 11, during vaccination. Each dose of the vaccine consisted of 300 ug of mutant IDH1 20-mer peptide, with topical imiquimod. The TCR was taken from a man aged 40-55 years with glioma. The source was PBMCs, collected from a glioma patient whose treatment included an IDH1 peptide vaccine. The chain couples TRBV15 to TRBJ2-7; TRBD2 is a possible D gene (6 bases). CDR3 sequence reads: CATSRDGGWRYF. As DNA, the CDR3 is TGTGCCACCAGCAGAGATGGAGGGTGGCGATACTTC.